A single sample is the source of the 24 T cell receptor beta chains below, sequenced in a study of blood T cell repertoires in COVID-19. TCRdb keeps only in-frame clones here, not all; method: immunoSEQ multiplex PCR. The sample contains around 250,000 clones, roughly nine tenths of which appear only once. Sequenced material: peripheral blood. The source is a woman between 35 and 50 years old who had recovered from COVID-19.

This rearrangement joins TRBV11-3 to TRBJ2-3, with TRBD1 as a possible D gene (6 bases). Germline V lookup: CDR1 SGHNT, CDR2 YENEEA. The CDR3 extends over 18 amino acids. With 4 bases removed from V and 2 bases from J, the gap between germline ends came to 22 bases. The chain's CDR3 is CASSSLPQGRLNTDTQYF. CDR3 nucleotide sequence: TGTGCCAGCAGCTCTCTCCCGCAGGGGCGCTTGAACACAGATACGCAGTATTTT.

This chain joins TRBV24-1 and TRBJ2-7; TRBD1 matches at 7 bases. The CDR3 is 14 amino acids. Germline CDR1 KGHDR, CDR2 SFDVKD. V lost 5 bases, J lost 1 base, and 4 bases stayed unmatched. The CDR3 sequence is CATSARDRSYEQYF. The CDR3 DNA reads as TGTGCCACCAGTGCCCGGGACAGATCCTACGAGCAGTACTTC.

V gene TRBV18 combines with J gene TRBJ1-5; tentatively, D is TRBD1 (6 bases). The CDR3 has 13 residues. The V gene's germline CDR1 is KGHSH and CDR2 LQKENI. The V end was cut by 9 bases, the J end by 0 bases, with 9 bases between. The CDR3 region has the DNA TGTGCCAGTCAGGGGTATAGCAATCAGCCCCAGCATTTT. Translated: CASQGYSNQPQHF.

This chain connects TRBV7-6 to TRBJ1-1; 9 bases agree with TRBD1. Germline CDR1 SGHVS, CDR2 FNYEAQ. The CDR3 sequence is 17 residues long. Trimming took 4 bases from V and 0 from J; bases not matched to a gene: 9. The CDR3 nucleotides are TGTGCCAGCAGCTCTGGACAGGGGTATGGGATGAACACTGAAGCTTTCTTT. Translated: CASSSGQGYGMNTEAFF.

J is TRBJ2-3 and V is TRBV10-1, with TRBD2 matching 8 bases. The CDR3 has 18 residues. V shed 6 bases, J shed 0 bases, and the junction held 14 bases outside the gene matches. In germline, CDR1 is WNHNN, CDR2 SYGVQD (reference sequence). CDR3 nucleotides: TGCGCCAGCAGCCCACTCCTACAGCGGGAGCTCAGCACAGATACGCAGTATTTT. Translation: CASSPLLQRELSTDTQYF.

The chain joins TRBV19 to TRBJ1-5; D ambiguous. Trimming removed 5 bases from V and 5 bases from J, with 16 bases in between. CDR3 length: 15 residues. Germline V gene lookup returns CDR1 LNHDA and CDR2 SQIVND (reference sequence). CDR3 DNA sequence: TGTGCCAGTAGTTTCGCCGGGGAGTGGGATCAGCCCCAGCATTTT. Translated: CASSFAGEWDQPQHF.

The gene calls are TRBV7-9 and TRBJ2-3; 8 bases agree with TRBD2. Germline CDR1 and CDR2: SEHNR and FQNEAQ (reference sequence). The CDR3 covers 17 residues. V gave up 5 bases and J gave up 2 bases; unmatched junction bases: 12. The CDR3 DNA is TGTGCCAGCAGCCAGTATAGTCGAGCGGGAGACACAGATACGCAGTATTTT. Its translation: CASSQYSRAGDTDTQYF.

V and J are TRBV19 and TRBJ2-3, with 16 bases identical to TRBD2. The CDR3 runs 20 residues. Germline V lookup: CDR1 LNHDA, CDR2 SQIVND (reference sequence). With V trimmed by 4 bases and J by 2 bases, 12 bases remained unmatched. In nucleotides, the CDR3 is TGTGCCAGTAGTACCCCTAGTGGGACTAGCGGGAGGGCCTTCACAGATACGCAGTATTTT. It encodes CASSTPSGTSGRAFTDTQYF.

This chain uses TRBV28 with TRBJ2-7, with unresolved D. Per the germline V gene, CDR1 is MDHEN and CDR2 is SYDVKM. The CDR3 has 12 amino acids. V lost 3 bases, J lost 5 bases, and 8 bases lay in between. CDR3 loop: CASSFGLDEQYF. CDR3 nucleotides: TGTGCCAGCAGTTTTGGCCTCGACGAGCAGTACTTC. The variable domain in full, completed from reference TRBV28 and TRBJ2-7, reads DVKVTQSSRYLVKRTGEKVFLECVQDMDHENMFWYRQDPGLGLRLIYFSYDVKMKEKGDIPEGYSVSREKKERFSLILESASTNQTSMYLCASSFGLDEQYFGPGTRLTVT.

In its sample, this clone was seen a few times. The chain joins TRBV14 to TRBJ2-7; TRBD1 aligns across 9 bases. In germline, CDR1 is SGHDN, CDR2 FVKESK. The junction had 8 bases not matched to a gene; V was cut back by 5 bases and J by 6 bases. This CDR3 has 14 amino acids. CDR3 region: CASSTRQGGFEQYF. CDR3 sequence (DNA): TGTGCCAGCAGCACGCGACAGGGGGGCTTCGAGCAGTACTTC. Full variable domain (missing parts from reference TRBV14 and TRBJ2-7): EAGVTQFPSHSVIEKGQTVTLRCDPISGHDNLYWYRRVMGKEIKFLLHFVKESKQDESGMPNNRFLAERTGGTYSTLKVQPAELEDSGVYFCASSTRQGGFEQYFGPGTRLTVT.

J is TRBJ2-2 and V is TRBV7-3, with TRBD2 matching over 11 bases. The CDR3 runs to 17 residues. Germline CDR1 reads SGHTA; CDR2 reads FQGTGA. Germline trimming cut 5 bases from V and 1 base from J; bases unmatched to any gene: 6. CDR3 amino acids: CASSPTGTSGNTGELFF. CDR3 nucleotides: TGTGCCAGCAGCCCGACCGGGACTAGCGGGAACACCGGGGAGCTGTTTTTT.

The rearrangement uses TRBV7-9 and TRBJ2-1; possibly TRBD1 for D (5 bases). V was pared by 4 bases and J by 8 bases, with 12 bases between. CDR1 SEHNR and CDR2 FQNEAQ come from the germline V gene (reference sequence). The CDR3 is made up of 13 amino acids. CDR3 sequence: CASSSSWGDEQFF. CDR3 nucleotide sequence: TGTGCCAGCAGCTCCTCGTGGGGCGATGAGCAGTTCTTC.

This clone has a single count. The chain couples TRBV10-2 to TRBJ2-5; the match to TRBD1 covers 9 bases. V gave up 3 bases and J gave up 2 bases; unmatched junction bases: 4. Germline V gene lookup returns CDR1 WSHSY and CDR2 SAAADI. The CDR3 extends over 15 amino acids. CDR3 region: CASSDIGQGQETQYF. The CDR3 nucleotides are TGCGCCAGCAGTGATATTGGACAGGGGCAAGAGACCCAGTACTTC.

The chain recombines TRBV29-1 with TRBJ1-1; D is perhaps TRBD1 (6 bases). The CDR3 length is 12 residues. Germline CDR1 is SQVTM and CDR2 is ANQGSEA. V shed 7 bases and J shed 5 bases, with 14 bases lying between them. The DNA for the CDR3 is TGCAGCGCCGATAGGGGGGGGACTGAAGCTTTCTTT. Translating gives CSADRGGTEAFF.

This rearrangement joins TRBV7-9 to TRBJ2-5, with TRBD1 matching over 8 bases. CDR3 length equals 13 residues. The germline V gene encodes CDR1 SEHNR and CDR2 FQNEAQ (reference sequence). The V gene end was trimmed by 5 bases and the J gene end by 5 bases; junction bases not matched to a gene: 4. Written as DNA, the CDR3 is TGTGCCAGCAGCCAGGGGGCGGTTGAGACCCAGTACTTC. Translation gives CASSQGAVETQYF.

The J gene is TRBJ2-2, the V gene TRBV7-3; D remains ambiguous. Germline CDR1 reads SGHTA; CDR2 reads FQGTGA. This CDR3 spans 14 amino acids. Trimming cost V 5 bases and J 7 bases, with 14 bases left between them. In nucleotides, the CDR3 is TGTGCCAGCAGCCCCACCCTGAGGAGCGGGGAGCTGTTTTTT. Residues: CASSPTLRSGELFF. The whole variable domain, filled in from reference TRBV7-3 and TRBJ2-2, reads GAGVSQTPSNKVTEKGKYVELRCDPISGHTALYWYRQSLGQGPEFLIYFQGTGAADDSGLPNDRFFAVRPEGSVSTLKIQRTERGDSAVYLCASSPTLRSGELFFGEGSRLTVL.

The gene calls are TRBV7-7 and TRBJ2-1; 10 bases line up with TRBD2. The CDR3 totals 15 residues. Trimming removed 1 base from V and 7 bases from J; junction bases left unmatched: 4. Germline V gene lookup returns CDR1 SSHAT and CDR2 FNYEAQ (reference sequence). The CDR3 loop is CASSLDISGRNEQFF. CDR3 coding DNA: TGTGCCAGCAGCTTAGATATTAGCGGGAGGAATGAGCAGTTCTTC. Looking up the rest from reference TRBV7-7 and TRBJ2-1 gives the full variable domain: GAGVSQSPRYKVTKRGQDVTLRCDPISSHATLYWYQQALGQGPEFLTYFNYEAQPDKSGLPSDRFSAERPEGSISTLTIQRTEQRDSAMYRCASSLDISGRNEQFFGPGTRLTVL.

The V and J genes are TRBV19 and TRBJ2-7; 11 bases match TRBD2. V lost 5 bases and J lost 2; bases outside the gene matches: 8. Germline V lookup: CDR1 LNHDA, CDR2 SQIVND (reference sequence). CDR3 size: 16 residues. This CDR3 is CASSLETSGTAYEQYF. The CDR3, as DNA: TGTGCCAGTAGTCTGGAGACTAGCGGGACAGCCTACGAGCAGTACTTC.

As concerns this clone: Other nucleotide sequences from this sample produce the same CDR3. V and J are TRBV4-1 and TRBJ1-5; 10 positions agree with TRBD1. CDR1 is MGHRA and CDR2 is YSYEKL in the germline V gene. The CDR3 extends over 14 amino acids. V lost 4 bases, J lost 4 bases, and 1 base stayed unmatched. The chain's CDR3 is CASSPGQGNQPQHF. DNA of the CDR3: TGCGCCAGCAGCCCGGGACAGGGGAATCAGCCCCAGCATTTT.

The chain recombines TRBV14 with TRBJ2-2; 7 nucleotides agree with TRBD1. CDR1 SGHDN and CDR2 FVKESK come from the germline V gene. Unmatched junction bases numbered 5, after V lost 1 base and J lost 0 bases. The CDR3 totals 17 residues. CDR3 sequence reads: CASSQVPQGANTGELFF. The CDR3 nucleotides read TGTGCCAGCAGCCAAGTTCCGCAGGGGGCGAACACCGGGGAGCTGTTTTTT. The full variable domain, rest sourced from reference TRBV14 and TRBJ2-2, is EAGVTQFPSHSVIEKGQTVTLRCDPISGHDNLYWYRRVMGKEIKFLLHFVKESKQDESGMPNNRFLAERTGGTYSTLKVQPAELEDSGVYFCASSQVPQGANTGELFFGEGSRLTVL.

This clone was detected only once. V and J are TRBV27 and TRBJ2-4, with TRBD1 identical over 9 bases. J was trimmed by 7 bases and V by 3 bases; bases with no gene match: 7. This CDR3 region has 15 residues. Per germline, CDR1 MNHEY and CDR2 SMNVEV (reference sequence). The CDR3 reads CASSFRTGDGNIQYF. The CDR3 nucleotides are TGTGCCAGCAGTTTTCGGACAGGGGACGGTAACATTCAGTACTTC.

V gene TRBV5-6 combines with J gene TRBJ2-2; D is uncertain. Deletions cut 4 bases from V and 8 bases from J, with 12 bases between. This CDR3 contains 13 residues. Germline-derived CDR1 and CDR2 are SGHDT and YYEEEE. In DNA, the CDR3 is TGTGCCAGCAGCACGGATTGGGCGGGGGAGCTGTTTTTT. Protein: CASSTDWAGELFF.

The chain is built from TRBV19 and TRBJ1-4; possible D gene TRBD1, 6 bases. The V gene lost 5 bases and the J gene lost 9 bases, with 10 bases spanning the gap. Germline V gene data show CDR1 as LNHDA and CDR2 as SQIVND (reference sequence). The CDR3 spans 12 residues. The DNA for the CDR3 is TGTGCCAGTAGTGAACAGGGTCAAAAACTGTTTTTT. As protein: CASSEQGQKLFF.

The chain is built from TRBV2 and TRBJ1-5; 8 nucleotides match TRBD1. The CDR3 is 15 residues long. Unmatched junction bases numbered 3, after V lost 2 bases and J lost 3 bases. CDR1 and CDR2 from the germline V gene are SNHLY and FYNNEI. The DNA for the CDR3 is TGTGCCAGCAGTGAACAGGGGGCTAACAATCAGCCCCAGCATTTT. It codes for CASSEQGANNQPQHF. Supplemented by reference TRBV2 and TRBJ1-5, the full variable domain reads EPEVTQTPSHQVTQMGQEVILRCVPISNHLYFYWYRQILGQKVEFLVSFYNNEISEKSEIFDDQFSVERPDGSNFTLKIRSTKLEDSAMYFCASSEQGANNQPQHFGDGTRLSIL.